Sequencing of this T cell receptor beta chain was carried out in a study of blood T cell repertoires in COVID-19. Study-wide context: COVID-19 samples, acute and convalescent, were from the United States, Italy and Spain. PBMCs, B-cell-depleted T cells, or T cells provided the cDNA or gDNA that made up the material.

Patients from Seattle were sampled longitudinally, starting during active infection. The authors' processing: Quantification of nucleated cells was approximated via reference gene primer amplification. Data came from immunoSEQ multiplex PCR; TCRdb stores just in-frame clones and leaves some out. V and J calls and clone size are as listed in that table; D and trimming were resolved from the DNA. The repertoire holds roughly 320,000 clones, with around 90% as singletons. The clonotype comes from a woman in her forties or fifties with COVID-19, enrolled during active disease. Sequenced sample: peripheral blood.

In nucleotides, the CDR3 is TGTGCCAGCAGCTTGGCCAATGGCCAGGGGCCCTATGGCTACACCTTC. Protein sequence: CASSLANGQGPYGYTF. V usage is TRBV5-5 and J usage is TRBJ1-2; D possibly corresponds to TRBD1 (6 bases). Trimming stripped 0 bases from V and 4 bases from J, with 16 bases between. This CDR3 contains 16 residues. Germline V gives CDR1 SGHKS, CDR2 YYEKEE (reference sequence).